This T cell receptor beta chain was recovered during a study of blood T cell repertoires in COVID-19. Study-level background: In each case, the material was cDNA or gDNA derived from T cells, B-cell-depleted T cells, or PBMCs.

In the authors' workflow: Amplifying reference gene primers gave estimates of nucleated cell counts. Assay: immunoSEQ multiplex PCR; the TCRdb copy retains only in-frame clones and omits some. For V, J and clone size, that table is used; D and trimming come from the DNA. The sample lists 85,000 to 110,000 clones, roughly 87% occurring once. In its sample, this clone was seen once. The V end lost 4 bases, the J end lost 1 base, and 4 bases lay between the germline ends. The germline V gene has CDR1 LNHDA and CDR2 SQIVND (reference sequence). CDR3 size: 12 residues. The gene calls are TRBV19 and TRBJ1-1; D gene unclear. The sequencing input was peripheral blood. The clonotype was recovered from an elderly woman in a cohort sampled during active COVID-19. This CDR3 reads CASSSRNTEAFF. CDR3 DNA sequence: TGTGCCAGTAGTAGTCGGAACACTGAAGCTTTCTTT.